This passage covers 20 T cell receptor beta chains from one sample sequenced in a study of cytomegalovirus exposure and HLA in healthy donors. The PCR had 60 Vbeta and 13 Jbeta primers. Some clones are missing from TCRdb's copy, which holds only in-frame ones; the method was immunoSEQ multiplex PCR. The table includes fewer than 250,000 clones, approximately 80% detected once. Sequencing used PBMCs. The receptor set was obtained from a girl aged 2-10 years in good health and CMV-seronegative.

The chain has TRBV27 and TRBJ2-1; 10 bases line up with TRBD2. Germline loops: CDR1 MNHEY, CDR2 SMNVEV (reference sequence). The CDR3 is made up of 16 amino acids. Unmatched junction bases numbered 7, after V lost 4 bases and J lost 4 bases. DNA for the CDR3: TGTGCCAGCAGTTCCGCAGCGGGAGGGGAGTACAATGAGCAGTTCTTC. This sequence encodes CASSSAAGGEYNEQFF.

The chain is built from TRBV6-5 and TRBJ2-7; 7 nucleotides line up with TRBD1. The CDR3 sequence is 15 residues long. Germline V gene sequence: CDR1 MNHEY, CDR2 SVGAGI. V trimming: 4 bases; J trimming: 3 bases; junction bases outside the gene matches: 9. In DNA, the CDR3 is TGTGCCAGCAGTTTGACAGGGCAGGGAAACTACGAGCAGTACTTC. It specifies CASSLTGQGNYEQYF.

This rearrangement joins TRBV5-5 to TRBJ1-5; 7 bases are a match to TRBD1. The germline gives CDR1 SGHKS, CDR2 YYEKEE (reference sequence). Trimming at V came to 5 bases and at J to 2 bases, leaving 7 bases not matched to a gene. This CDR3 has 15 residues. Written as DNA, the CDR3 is TGTGCCAGCAGTCCGACAGGGCAAGGCAATCAGCCCCAGCATTTT. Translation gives CASSPTGQGNQPQHF.

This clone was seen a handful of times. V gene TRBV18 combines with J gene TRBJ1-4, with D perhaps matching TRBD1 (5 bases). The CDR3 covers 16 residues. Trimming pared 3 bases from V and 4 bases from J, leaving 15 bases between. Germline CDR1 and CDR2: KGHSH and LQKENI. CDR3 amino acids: CASSPAEGHSNEKLFF. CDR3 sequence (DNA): TGTGCCAGCTCACCGGCGGAGGGGCATAGTAATGAAAAACTGTTTTTT. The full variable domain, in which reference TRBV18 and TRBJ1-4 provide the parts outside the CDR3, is NAGVMQNPRHLVRRRGQEARLRCSPMKGHSHVYWYRQLPEEGLKFMVYLQKENIIDESGMPKERFSAEFPKEGPSILRIQQVVRGDSAAYFCASSPAEGHSNEKLFFGSGTQLSVL.

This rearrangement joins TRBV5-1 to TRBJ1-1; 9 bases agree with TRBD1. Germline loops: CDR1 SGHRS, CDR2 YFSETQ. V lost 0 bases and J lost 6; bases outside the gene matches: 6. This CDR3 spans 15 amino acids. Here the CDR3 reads CASSLGRQGVAEAFF. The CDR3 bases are TGCGCCAGCAGCTTGGGCCGACAGGGGGTTGCTGAAGCTTTCTTT.

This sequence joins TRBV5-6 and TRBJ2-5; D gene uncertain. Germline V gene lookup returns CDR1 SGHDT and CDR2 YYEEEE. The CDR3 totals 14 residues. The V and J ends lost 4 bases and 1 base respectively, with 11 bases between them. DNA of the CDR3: TGTGCCAGCAGCCGCGGAGTCCTCCAAGAGACCCAGTACTTC. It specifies CASSRGVLQETQYF.

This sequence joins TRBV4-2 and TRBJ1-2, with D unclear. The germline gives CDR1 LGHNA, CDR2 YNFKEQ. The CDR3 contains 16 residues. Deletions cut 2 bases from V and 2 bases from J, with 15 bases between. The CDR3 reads CASSQTVGNLNYGYTF. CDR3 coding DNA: TGTGCCAGCAGCCAAACGGTCGGGAACCTCAACTATGGCTACACCTTC.

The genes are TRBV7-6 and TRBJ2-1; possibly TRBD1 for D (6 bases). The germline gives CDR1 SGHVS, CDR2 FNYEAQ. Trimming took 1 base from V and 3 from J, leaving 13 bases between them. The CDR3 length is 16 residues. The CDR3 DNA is TGTGCCAGCAGCTTAGAGTACAGGGACCGCTACAATGAGCAGTTCTTC. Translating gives CASSLEYRDRYNEQFF. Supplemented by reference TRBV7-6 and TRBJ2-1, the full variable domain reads GAGVSQSPRYKVTKRGQDVALRCDPISGHVSLYWYRQALGQGPEFLTYFNYEAQQDKSGLPNDRFSAERPEGSISTLTIQRTEQRDSAMYRCASSLEYRDRYNEQFFGPGTRLTVL.

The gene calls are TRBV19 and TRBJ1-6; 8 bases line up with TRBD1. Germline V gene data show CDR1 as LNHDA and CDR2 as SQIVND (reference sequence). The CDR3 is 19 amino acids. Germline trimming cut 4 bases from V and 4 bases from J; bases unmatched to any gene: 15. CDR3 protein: CASSTVRTGRRGYNSPLHF. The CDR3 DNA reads TGTGCCAGTAGTACCGTCCGGACAGGGAGAAGAGGGTATAATTCACCCCTCCACTTT.

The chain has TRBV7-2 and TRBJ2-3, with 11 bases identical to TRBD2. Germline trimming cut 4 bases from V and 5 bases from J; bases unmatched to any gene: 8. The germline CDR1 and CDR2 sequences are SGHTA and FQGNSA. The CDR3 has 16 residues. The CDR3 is CASSWGSGRVRDTQYF. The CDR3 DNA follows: TGTGCCAGCAGCTGGGGTAGCGGGAGGGTGAGAGATACGCAGTATTTT.

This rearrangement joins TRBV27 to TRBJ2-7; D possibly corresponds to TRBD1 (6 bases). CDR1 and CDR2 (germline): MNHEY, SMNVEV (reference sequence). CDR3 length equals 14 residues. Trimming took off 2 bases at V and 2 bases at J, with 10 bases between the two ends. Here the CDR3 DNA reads TGTGCCAGCAGTTTAACACAGGGAGCCTACGAGCAGTACTTC. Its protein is CASSLTQGAYEQYF.

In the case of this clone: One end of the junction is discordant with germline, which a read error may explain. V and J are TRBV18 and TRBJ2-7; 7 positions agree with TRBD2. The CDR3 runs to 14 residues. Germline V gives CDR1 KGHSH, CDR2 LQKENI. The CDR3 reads CASLPAGTVYEQYF. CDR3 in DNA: TGTGCCAGCTTACCAGCGGGAACGGTTTACGAGCAGTACTTC.

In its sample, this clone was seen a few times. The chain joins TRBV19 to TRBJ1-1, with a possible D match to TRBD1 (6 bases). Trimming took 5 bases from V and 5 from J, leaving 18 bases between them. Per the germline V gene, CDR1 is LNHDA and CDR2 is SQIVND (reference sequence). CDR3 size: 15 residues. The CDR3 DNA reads TGTGCCAGTAGTCCCGCGACAGGACGTTATACTGAAGCTTTCTTT. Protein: CASSPATGRYTEAFF.

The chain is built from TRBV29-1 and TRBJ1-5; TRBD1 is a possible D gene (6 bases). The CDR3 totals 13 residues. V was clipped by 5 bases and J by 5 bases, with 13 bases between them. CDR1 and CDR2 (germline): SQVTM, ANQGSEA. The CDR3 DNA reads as TGCAGCGTTAACGGGGGGGGCGATCAGCCCCAGCATTTT. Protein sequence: CSVNGGGDQPQHF. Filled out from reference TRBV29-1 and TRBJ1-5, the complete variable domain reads SAVISQKPSRDICQRGTSLTIQCQVDSQVTMMFWYRQQPGQSLTLIATANQGSEATYESGFVIDKFPISRPNLTFSTLTVSNMSPEDSSIYLCSVNGGGDQPQHFGDGTRLSIL.

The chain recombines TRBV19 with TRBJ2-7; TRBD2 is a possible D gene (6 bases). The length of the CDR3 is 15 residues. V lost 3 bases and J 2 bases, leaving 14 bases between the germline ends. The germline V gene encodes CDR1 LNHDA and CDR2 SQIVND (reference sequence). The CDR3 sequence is CASSMGWGDTYEQYF. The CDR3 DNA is TGTGCCAGTAGTATGGGTTGGGGGGATACCTACGAGCAGTACTTC.

The DNA of the CDR3 is TGTGCCAGCCGCCCAGCGGGGGGCCTCACAGATACGCAGTATTTT. Translated, it gives CASRPAGGLTDTQYF. V and J are TRBV19 and TRBJ2-3; 9 nucleotides line up with TRBD2. V lost 9 bases to trimming and J lost 2 bases; unmatched junction nucleotides: 9. CDR1 and CDR2 (germline): LNHDA, SQIVND (reference sequence). This CDR3 is 15 amino acids long. Variable domain in full (rest from reference TRBV19 and TRBJ2-3): DGGITQSPKYLFRKEGQNVTLSCEQNLNHDAMYWYRQDPGQGLRLIYYSQIVNDFQKGDIAEGYSVSREKKESFPLTVTSAQKNPTAFYLCASRPAGGLTDTQYFGPGTRLTVL.

For the CDR3, the DNA is TGTGCCAGCAGTTCGACAGGGGGCCACGGCTACACCTTC. Encoded protein: CASSSTGGHGYTF. V usage is TRBV6-5 and J usage is TRBJ1-2, with TRBD1 identical over 10 bases. Germline-derived CDR1 and CDR2 are MNHEY and SVGAGI. The length of the CDR3 is 13 residues. Trimming at V came to 4 bases and at J to 8 bases, leaving 4 bases not matched to a gene.

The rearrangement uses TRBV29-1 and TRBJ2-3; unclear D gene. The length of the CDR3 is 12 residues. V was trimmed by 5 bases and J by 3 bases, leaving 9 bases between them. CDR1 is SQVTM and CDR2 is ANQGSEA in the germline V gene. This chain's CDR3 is CSVLSPTDTQYF. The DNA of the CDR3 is TGCAGCGTTCTCTCCCCGACAGATACGCAGTATTTT.

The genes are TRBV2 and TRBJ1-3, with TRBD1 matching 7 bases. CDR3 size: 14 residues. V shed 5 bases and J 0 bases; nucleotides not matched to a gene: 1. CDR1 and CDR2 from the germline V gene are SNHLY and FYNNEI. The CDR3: CASSTGVSGNTIYF. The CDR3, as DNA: TGTGCCAGCAGTACAGGGGTCTCTGGAAACACCATATATTTT.

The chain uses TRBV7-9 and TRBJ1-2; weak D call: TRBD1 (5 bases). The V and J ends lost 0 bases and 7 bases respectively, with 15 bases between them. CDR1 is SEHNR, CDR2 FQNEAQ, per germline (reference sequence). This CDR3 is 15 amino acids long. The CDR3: CASSLAGQGGRGYTF. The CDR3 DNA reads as TGTGCCAGCAGCTTAGCAGGGCAGGGCGGACGTGGCTACACCTTC.